A single sample gave rise to the 17 T cell receptor beta chains below, sequenced in a study of graft-versus-host responses after intestinal transplantation. These receptors have no identified antigens. Sequencing was performed with immunoSEQ multiplex PCR; in TCRdb, only in-frame clones are kept and a portion is missing. Among roughly 120,000 clones listed, about nine tenths were seen once. The starting material was unstimulated CD4+ T cells sorted from spleen or lymph node cells, obtained before intestinal transplant. The source is a human donor who received an intestinal transplant.

This sequence joins TRBV5-4 and TRBJ1-5, with a weak D call TRBD1 (5 bases). The V end was cut by 4 bases, the J end by 9 bases, with 14 bases between. This CDR3 comprises 13 residues. Germline CDR1 reads SGHNT; CDR2 reads YYREEE (reference sequence). In DNA, the CDR3 is TGTGCCAGCAGCAGGGACTCCGGGGGGCCCCAGCATTTT. Its translation: CASSRDSGGPQHF.

This clone occurred a few times. The V and J genes are TRBV30 and TRBJ1-2; 7 bases are shared with TRBD1. The V and J ends lost 5 bases and 4 bases, in that order; junction bases with no gene match: 10. CDR1 is GTSNPN and CDR2 is SVGIG in the germline V gene (reference sequence). The CDR3 has 14 amino acids. The CDR3 is CAWGRPGTAYGYTF. The CDR3, as DNA: TGTGCCTGGGGACGCCCCGGGACAGCCTATGGCTACACCTTC.

V usage is TRBV5-1 and J usage is TRBJ1-1; weak D call: TRBD1 (5 bases). The V end was cut by 4 bases, the J end by 0 bases, with 10 bases between. From germline, CDR1 is SGHRS and CDR2 YFSETQ. The CDR3 is made up of 14 amino acids. The CDR3 DNA is TGCGCCAGCAGCCCGGGACTGTTGAACACTGAAGCTTTCTTT. Encoded protein: CASSPGLLNTEAFF.

The chain is built from TRBV28 and TRBJ2-3, with TRBD2 matching 8 bases. The CDR3 covers 14 residues. Per germline, CDR1 MDHEN and CDR2 SYDVKM. Losses at the gene ends were 8 bases for V and 2 bases for J; bases not matched to a gene: 6. The CDR3 loop is CASGVAGTTDTQYF. CDR3 DNA sequence: TGTGCCAGCGGAGTAGCGGGGACCACAGATACGCAGTATTTT.

The table lists this clone with a count of one. V is TRBV5-1 and J is TRBJ1-4; 9 nucleotides agree with TRBD1. The CDR3 spans 17 residues. V lost 4 bases and J lost 2; bases outside the gene matches: 9. Germline loops: CDR1 SGHRS, CDR2 YFSETQ. The CDR3 loop is CASSTPGQGRTNEKLFF. Written as DNA, the CDR3 is TGCGCCAGCAGCACACCGGGACAGGGTCGGACTAATGAAAAACTGTTTTTT.

This chain's CDR3 is CASSTTGTTLAGELFF. In DNA, the CDR3 is TGTGCCAGCAGCACAACCGGGACTACCCTCGCCGGGGAGCTGTTTTTT. J is TRBJ2-2 and V is TRBV9, with 7 nucleotides matching TRBD2. V shed 4 bases, J shed 6 bases, and the junction held 12 bases outside the gene matches. Germline V gives CDR1 SGDLS, CDR2 YYNGEE. The CDR3 length is 16 residues.

The gene calls are TRBV27 and TRBJ1-3; 9 bases align to TRBD1. V gave up 6 bases and J gave up 6 bases; unmatched junction bases: 15. The CDR3 contains 17 residues. Looked up from germline, CDR1 is MNHEY and CDR2 is SMNVEV (reference sequence). CDR3 coding DNA: TGTGCCAGCAGGACTTCCCGACCGGGACAGGGCCAAAACACCATATATTTT. Amino acid sequence: CASRTSRPGQGQNTIYF.

The chain employs TRBV6-5 and TRBJ1-1, with 9 bases that match TRBD1. The CDR3 is 13 residues long. The V segment lost 7 bases and the J segment 5 bases; nucleotides outside the gene matches: 5. Germline CDR1 MNHEY, CDR2 SVGAGI. CDR3 sequence reads: CASKGQGLTEAFF. In DNA form, the CDR3 reads TGTGCCAGCAAGGGACAGGGCTTGACTGAAGCTTTCTTT.

V usage is TRBV2 and J usage is TRBJ2-2; 7 positions agree with TRBD2. The ends lost 6 bases at V and 5 bases at J; junction bases unmatched: 3. CDR3 length: 13 amino acids. In germline, CDR1 is SNHLY, CDR2 FYNNEI. CDR3 nucleotides: TGTGCCAGCAGGGGGACTACAACCGGGGAGCTGTTTTTT. Translating gives CASRGTTTGELFF. The complete variable domain, with remaining parts taken from reference TRBV2 and TRBJ2-2, reads EPEVTQTPSHQVTQMGQEVILRCVPISNHLYFYWYRQILGQKVEFLVSFYNNEISEKSEIFDDQFSVERPDGSNFTLKIRSTKLEDSAMYFCASRGTTTGELFFGEGSRLTVL.

The chain joins TRBV19 to TRBJ1-3; D perhaps matches TRBD1 (5 bases). Trimming took 6 bases from V and 4 from J, leaving 10 bases between them. The CDR3 consists of 13 residues. Germline V lookup: CDR1 LNHDA, CDR2 SQIVND (reference sequence). CDR3 in DNA: TGTGCCAGTAGCCGCTCAGGGGGAAACACCATATATTTT. Protein: CASSRSGGNTIYF.

The chain has TRBV5-4 and TRBJ1-4; D call uncertain. This CDR3 contains 13 residues. V was shortened by 3 bases and J by 3 bases, with 6 bases between the two germline ends. Per the germline V gene, CDR1 is SGHNT and CDR2 is YYREEE (reference sequence). The CDR3 sequence is CASSWAANEKLFF. CDR3 DNA sequence: TGTGCCAGCAGCTGGGCCGCTAATGAAAAACTGTTTTTT.

V is TRBV5-6 and J is TRBJ2-5; D may be TRBD1 (6 bases). Germline V gene lookup returns CDR1 SGHDT and CDR2 YYEEEE. The CDR3 loop spans 13 amino acids. Trimming cost V 5 bases and J 5 bases, with 13 bases left between them. CDR3 residues: CASSYSRGETQYF. The CDR3 DNA is TGTGCCAGCAGTTATTCTAGGGGGGAGACCCAGTACTTC.

The genes are TRBV11-2 and TRBJ2-1; 12 bases match TRBD2. The V gene end was trimmed by 1 base and the J gene end by 5 bases; junction bases not matched to a gene: 0. The CDR3 totals 15 residues. The germline CDR1 and CDR2 sequences are SGHAT and FQNNGV. CDR3: CASSLGTSGNNEQFF. For the CDR3, the DNA is TGTGCCAGCAGCTTAGGGACTAGCGGGAACAATGAGCAGTTCTTC.

The chain uses TRBV28 and TRBJ2-5, with 9 nucleotides matching TRBD2. This CDR3 spans 14 amino acids. Germline CDR1 MDHEN, CDR2 SYDVKM. Germline trimming cut 5 bases from V and 2 bases from J; bases unmatched to any gene: 3. As DNA, the CDR3 is TGTGCCAGCAGTACGACTAGCGGTCAAGAGACCCAGTACTTC. Encoded protein: CASSTTSGQETQYF.

V usage is TRBV10-2 and J usage is TRBJ2-7; D is unclear. Trimming pared 11 bases from V and 0 bases from J, leaving 14 bases between. Germline-derived CDR1 and CDR2 are WSHSY and SAAADI. CDR3 length: 13 amino acids. The CDR3: CAVGPVDSYEQYF. CDR3 sequence (DNA): TGCGCCGTCGGTCCGGTTGACTCCTACGAGCAGTACTTC.

V and J are TRBV28 and TRBJ1-2; tentatively, D is TRBD1 (6 bases). V lost 4 bases to trimming and J lost 8 bases, with 14 bases between them. This CDR3 is built from 13 residues. Germline V CDR1 and CDR2: MDHEN, SYDVKM. CDR3 region: CASSSPGGGGYTF. The CDR3 nucleotides are TGTGCCAGCAGTTCCCCTGGGGGCGGGGGCTACACCTTC.

This sequence joins TRBV5-8 and TRBJ2-5; TRBD1 aligns across 7 bases. Germline V gives CDR1 SGHTS, CDR2 YDEGEE. The V segment lost 1 base and the J segment 2 bases; nucleotides outside the gene matches: 2. CDR3 size: 14 residues. CDR3 loop: CASSLRTGQETQYF. For the CDR3, the DNA is TGTGCCAGCAGCTTGCGGACAGGTCAAGAGACCCAGTACTTC.